Shown below are 8 T cell receptor beta chains from a single sample sequenced in a study of blood T cell repertoires in COVID-19. Only in-frame clones appear in the TCRdb table, and some are missing; sequencing was by immunoSEQ multiplex PCR. The data contain around 200,000 clones, about four fifths of them singletons. Sequencing was done on a sample of peripheral blood. Receptors originate from a woman aged 40 to 50 with active or convalescent COVID-19.

The chain carries TRBV11-3 and TRBJ2-7; D gene uncertain. CDR1 is SGHNT, CDR2 YENEEA, per germline. Trimming cost V 0 bases and J 0 bases, with 15 bases left between them. This CDR3 has 17 residues. The CDR3 DNA follows: TGTGCCAGCAGCTTAGATCTTGGCGGCGTCCTCTCCTACGAGCAGTACTTC. Its translation is CASSLDLGGVLSYEQYF.

The gene calls are TRBV7-8 and TRBJ1-6; no reliable D call. CDR1 is SGHVS, CDR2 FQNEAQ, per germline. This CDR3 has 14 residues. V lost 5 bases and J lost 9, with 14 bases in between. CDR3 in amino acids: CASSLGSSGSPLHF. The CDR3, as DNA: TGTGCCAGCAGCCTAGGGTCCTCAGGTTCACCCCTCCACTTT.

This clone has just one count. The chain joins TRBV6-5 to TRBJ1-2, with TRBD1 matching 8 bases. CDR1 is MNHEY, CDR2 SVGAGI, per germline. J gave up 7 bases and V 5 bases, and 9 bases lay outside the gene matches. This CDR3 has 14 residues. The CDR3 sequence is CASSTTRTGPGYTF. DNA for the CDR3: TGTGCCAGCAGTACGACGCGGACAGGGCCTGGCTACACCTTC.

This clone was recorded a few times. The chain combines TRBV29-1 with TRBJ2-7, with TRBD1 matching 7 bases. V was clipped by 6 bases and J by 3 bases; unmatched bases: 17. CDR3 length equals 16 residues. CDR1 is SQVTM, CDR2 ANQGSEA, per germline. CDR3 region: CSVPKASGTVFYEQYF. CDR3 DNA: TGCAGCGTCCCAAAAGCATCCGGGACAGTTTTCTACGAGCAGTACTTC.

The chain combines TRBV14 with TRBJ2-7, with a weak D call TRBD1 (6 bases). The germline gives CDR1 SGHDN, CDR2 FVKESK. This CDR3 is built from 14 residues. The ends were cut back, 3 bases at V and 3 bases at J, with 12 bases in the middle. CDR3 amino acids: CASSHPDRYYEQYF. CDR3 nucleotide sequence: TGTGCCAGCAGCCACCCCGACAGGTACTACGAGCAGTACTTC.

This rearrangement joins TRBV28 to TRBJ2-1, with a tentative D call TRBD1 (5 bases). V was pared by 3 bases and J by 9 bases, with 15 bases between. The CDR3 is 14 amino acids. Germline CDR1 reads MDHEN; CDR2 reads SYDVKM. As DNA, the CDR3 is TGTGCCAGCAGTTTGAGGCAGGGTGGGGCTGAGCAGTTCTTC. It codes for CASSLRQGGAEQFF.

The rearrangement uses TRBV2 and TRBJ2-1, with no clear D. Per the germline V gene, CDR1 is SNHLY and CDR2 is FYNNEI. The V gene lost 1 base and the J gene lost 2 bases, with 9 bases spanning the gap. The CDR3 has 15 amino acids. CDR3 nucleotide sequence: TGTGCCAGCAGTGAAGGCGATCCCGCCTACAATGAGCAGTTCTTC. This codes for CASSEGDPAYNEQFF.

The chain recombines TRBV7-9 with TRBJ1-2, with 9 bases aligning to TRBD1. Trimming at V came to 4 bases and at J to 2 bases, leaving 5 bases not matched to a gene. CDR1 is SEHNR and CDR2 is FQNEAQ in the germline V gene (reference sequence). The CDR3 spans 15 residues. CDR3 coding DNA: TGTGCCAGCAGCTCCTGGGACAGGGCCAACTATGGCTACACCTTC. This codes for CASSSWDRANYGYTF.